The 5 T cell receptor beta chains below all came from one sample that was sequenced in a study of post-analysis software for immune sequencing data (dated by TCRdb to the mid-2010s). Study-wide conclusions, independent of this receptor: Significantly higher frequencies in patients than in controls were found for roughly five TRBV segments, including TRBV5-6, TRBV5-1 and TRBV20-1.

Their antigens are not known. Library prep was done by PCR. Sequencing was carried out with an Illumina HiSeq 2500. Unique molecular identifiers were incorporated into TCR beta cDNA libraries to reduce PCR and sequencing biases. TCRdb reprocessing: public reads trimmed at Q25 with fastp, clones called with MiXCR, in-frame beta chains kept. Each record represents a unique CDR3 protein, reported with the most common genes and DNA among its rows. This sample is represented by about 770,000 distinct CDR3 sequences; about 45% of them were singletons. The ten top clones hold roughly 4.9% of the sample. The source material was blood. These receptors originate from a girl between 10 and 17 years old with multiple sclerosis.

In its sample, this clonotype was seen a few times. The V and J genes are TRBV4-1 and TRBJ2-7, with no clear D. Germline-derived CDR1 and CDR2 are MGHRA and YSYEKL. V lost 0 bases and J lost 4, with 16 bases in between. The CDR3 loop spans 16 amino acids. CDR3 region: CASSQDPDIRLYEQYF. The DNA of the CDR3 is TGCGCCAGCAGCCAAGATCCTGACATACGTCTGTACGAGCAGTACTTC.

The J gene is TRBJ1-1, the V gene TRBV2, with 10 nucleotides matching TRBD1. J gave up 10 bases and V 4 bases, and 9 bases lay outside the gene matches. Germline V gene sequence: CDR1 SNHLY, CDR2 FYNNEI. This CDR3 is 14 amino acids long. In DNA, the CDR3 is TGTGCCAGCAGTGGCCGGACTGACAGGGGGCTAGCTTTCTTT. Translation: CASSGRTDRGLAFF.

This clonotype occurred a few times. The gene calls are TRBV6-5 and TRBJ2-5; 7 bases are a match to TRBD2. Germline lookup yields CDR1 MNHEY and CDR2 SVGAGI. The CDR3 contains 15 residues. The J segment lost 4 bases and the V segment lost 3 bases, leaving 8 bases of the junction unmatched. The CDR3 loop is CASSYQASGGETQYF. CDR3 sequence (DNA): TGTGCCAGCAGTTATCAAGCTAGCGGAGGAGAGACCCAGTACTTC.

This clonotype was observed a few times. The chain links TRBV20-1 to TRBJ2-7; 9 bases are shared with TRBD1. V was pared by 3 bases and J by 0 bases, with 3 bases of the junction left unmatched. Germline CDR1 reads DFQATT; CDR2 reads SNEGSKA (reference sequence). This CDR3 spans 14 amino acids. CDR3 bases: TGCAGTGCTAGGGTACAGGGGGCCTCCTACGAGCAGTACTTC. Translation gives CSARVQGASYEQYF.

The rearrangement joins TRBV6-1 to TRBJ2-6; D ambiguous. V was cut by 7 bases and J by 0 bases, with 7 bases left in between. Germline values: CDR1 MNHNS, CDR2 SASEGT. The CDR3 extends over 14 amino acids. This CDR3 reads CASKEGSGANVLTF. As DNA, the CDR3 is TGTGCCAGCAAGGAAGGCTCTGGGGCCAACGTCCTGACTTTC.